This T cell receptor beta chain was sequenced for a study of regulatory T cells in long-lasting Graves disease. Time point defined: newly diagnosed GD, antithyroid drugs for less than 3 months. Generation of the TCR library employed RNA extracted from PBMCs. TCR beta libraries were built with iRepertoire HTBI primers and Arm-PCR of CDR3 regions. TCRdb used MiXCR to reprocess the multiplex PCR reads, holding one entry per CDR3 protein. The table lists 400,000 to 500,000 distinct CDR3 sequences, about 14% of them singletons, with 17% in the top ten. This clonotype was seen a few times. The ends were cut back, 2 bases at V and 3 bases at J, with 10 bases in the middle. The CDR3 has 14 residues. CDR1 and CDR2 (germline): MGHRA, YSYEKL. These same records also appear under a second study, on T cells in Graves' hyperthyroidism and ophthalmopathy.

The chain recombines TRBV4-1 with TRBJ1-2; D remains unclear. Sequencing was performed on peripheral blood mononuclear cells (PBMCs), taken at new diagnosis, from a patient treated with antithyroid drugs. The TCR originated in a woman aged 50 to 60 with Graves disease. The CDR3 DNA reads TGCGCCAGCAGCCAAAACACAGCCGACTATGGCTACACCTTC. Encoded protein: CASSQNTADYGYTF.